These 17 T cell receptor beta chains were all obtained from the same sample, sequenced in a study of radiotherapy plus CTLA-4 blockade in lung cancer. The repertoire was sequenced with immunoSEQ multiplex PCR; TCRdb's copy has only in-frame clones and lacks some. The sample yields over 100,000 clones, 81% seen once. The sequences come from peripheral blood, collected from a patient treated with radiotherapy plus ipilimumab. Receptor source: a human donor with non-small cell lung cancer that progressed on radiotherapy plus ipilimumab. Some clones in this sample may be carry-over from other donors' samples.

V gene TRBV29-1 combines with J gene TRBJ2-3; possible D gene TRBD2, 5 bases. The V gene lost 5 bases and the J gene lost 0 bases, with 12 bases spanning the gap. The CDR3 runs 14 residues. The germline V gene has CDR1 SQVTM and CDR2 ANQGSEA. The CDR3 spells CSVSGKISTDTQYF. CDR3 bases: TGCAGCGTTTCCGGGAAGATTAGCACAGATACGCAGTATTTT.

The CDR3 nucleotides are TGTGCCAGCAGCCAAGATAAGGGCTCCTACAATGAGCAGTTCTTC. It yields the protein CASSQDKGSYNEQFF. This rearrangement joins TRBV4-2 to TRBJ2-1; no clear D gene. Germline V CDR1 and CDR2: LGHNA, YNFKEQ. The CDR3 covers 15 residues. Trimming stripped 0 bases from V and 0 bases from J, with 6 bases between.

The rearrangement links TRBV25-1 to TRBJ1-4; D may be TRBD1 (5 bases). The CDR3 consists of 14 residues. V lost 4 bases to trimming and J lost 5 bases, with 11 bases between them. The germline V gene encodes CDR1 MGHDK and CDR2 SYGVNS. The CDR3 loop reads CASSVGQPNEKLFF. CDR3 DNA sequence: TGTGCCAGCAGTGTGGGGCAGCCAAATGAAAAACTGTTTTTT.

This chain uses TRBV4-1 with TRBJ1-1; 7 nucleotides align to TRBD1. This CDR3 comprises 16 residues. In germline, CDR1 is MGHRA, CDR2 YSYEKL. After removal of 0 bases from V and 0 bases from J, the junction contained 4 bases not matched to a gene. In DNA, the CDR3 is TGCGCCAGCAGCCAAGAGGGGACAGCCATGAACACTGAAGCTTTCTTT. Amino acid sequence: CASSQEGTAMNTEAFF.

The chain couples TRBV6-6 to TRBJ1-1; no reliable D call. V was clipped by 0 bases and J by 1 base, with 9 bases between them. CDR1 is MNHNY and CDR2 is SVGAGI in the germline V gene (reference sequence). The CDR3 contains 15 residues. The DNA of the CDR3 is TGTGCCAGCAGTTACTCGGTCGCCGAGAACACTGAAGCTTTCTTT. It is translated as CASSYSVAENTEAFF.

The J gene is TRBJ2-5, the V gene TRBV11-2, with 8 bases aligning to TRBD2. CDR3 length equals 16 residues. CDR1 and CDR2 (germline): SGHAT, FQNNGV. V lost 2 bases to trimming and J lost 3 bases; unmatched junction nucleotides: 8. The CDR3 DNA reads TGTGCCAGCAGCTTAAACCGGGGACTAGTGGAAGAGACCCAGTACTTC. Encoded protein: CASSLNRGLVEETQYF. Variable domain in full (rest from reference TRBV11-2 and TRBJ2-5): EAGVAQSPRYKIIEKRQSVAFWCNPISGHATLYWYQQILGQGPKLLIQFQNNGVVDDSQLPKDRFSAERLKGVDSTLKIQPAKLEDSAVYLCASSLNRGLVEETQYFGPGTRLLVL.

The rearrangement uses TRBV7-2 and TRBJ2-1; D is possibly TRBD1 (5 bases). Per germline, CDR1 SGHTA and CDR2 FQGNSA. V was trimmed by 5 bases and J by 8 bases, leaving 7 bases between them. This CDR3 has 11 amino acids. Here the CDR3 reads CASSRTYEQFF. CDR3 coding DNA: TGTGCCAGCAGCAGGACATATGAGCAGTTCTTC.

The CDR3 DNA is TGTGCCAGCAGCTTTGGACAGGAAAAACTGTTTTTT. Protein product: CASSFGQEKLFF. The chain couples TRBV7-9 to TRBJ1-4; maybe TRBD1 (6 bases). Trimming removed 3 bases at V and 8 bases at J, with 7 bases between. In germline, CDR1 is SEHNR, CDR2 FQNEAQ (reference sequence). This CDR3 comprises 12 residues.

V gene TRBV4-3 combines with J gene TRBJ1-1; TRBD1 is a possible D gene (5 bases). Trimming stripped 1 base from V and 10 bases from J, with 16 bases between. The CDR3 is 14 amino acids. CDR1 is LGHNA and CDR2 is YSLEER in the germline V gene. This CDR3 reads CASSQGAPGRVAFF. The CDR3 coding sequence is TGCGCCAGCAGCCAAGGAGCCCCGGGGCGCGTAGCTTTCTTT.

This clone occurred a few times. This chain links TRBV6-1 with TRBJ1-2; D is uncertain. The V gene lost 2 bases and the J gene lost 0 bases, with 10 bases spanning the gap. The length of the CDR3 is 15 residues. CDR1 and CDR2 from the germline V gene are MNHNS and SASEGT. CDR3 sequence: CASSEKEISNYGYTF. The CDR3 DNA sequence: TGTGCCAGCAGTGAAAAAGAGATCTCTAACTATGGCTACACCTTC.

The table lists this clone with a count of one. The chain recombines TRBV7-8 with TRBJ2-3, with a tentative D call TRBD1 (5 bases). Trimming stripped 5 bases from V and 5 bases from J, with 11 bases between. Germline V gene sequence: CDR1 SGHVS, CDR2 FQNEAQ. The CDR3 consists of 13 residues. CDR3 loop: CASSQGVIDTQYF. CDR3 bases: TGTGCCAGCAGCCAAGGGGTTATAGATACGCAGTATTTT.

V is TRBV6-5 and J is TRBJ2-6, with TRBD1 matching over 8 bases. J was trimmed by 4 bases and V by 6 bases; bases with no gene match: 5. The CDR3 runs to 15 residues. From germline, CDR1 is MNHEY and CDR2 SVGAGI. CDR3 DNA sequence: TGTGCCAGCAGCTGGACAGGGCGCGGGGCCAACGTCCTGACTTTC. It translates to CASSWTGRGANVLTF.

This clone has a handful of counts. The rearrangement joins TRBV19 to TRBJ1-2, with D unclear. V was clipped by 7 bases and J by 5 bases, with 23 bases between them. Per the germline V gene, CDR1 is LNHDA and CDR2 is SQIVND (reference sequence). The CDR3 covers 16 residues. CDR3 sequence (DNA): TGTGCCAGTAACCAGCCCCCGGAACATATACTATATGGCTACACCTTC. It encodes CASNQPPEHILYGYTF.

The J gene is TRBJ1-2, the V gene TRBV28, with no clear D. Per germline, CDR1 MDHEN and CDR2 SYDVKM. The CDR3 consists of 12 residues. V gave up 2 bases and J gave up 5 bases, with 6 bases separating them. CDR3: CASSLRVYGYTF. Here the CDR3 DNA reads TGTGCCAGCAGTTTACGGGTTTATGGCTACACCTTC.

On this clone: The junction differs from germline at one of its ends, possibly a read error. The sample contains more than one DNA sequence encoding this CDR3. The V and J genes are TRBV28 and TRBJ1-6; D uncertain. The CDR3 is made up of 13 amino acids. Germline loops: CDR1 MDHEN, CDR2 SYDVKM. CDR3 protein: CASGVRWVSPLHF. CDR3 bases: TGCGCCAGCGGGGTAAGATGGGTCTCACCCCTCCACTTT.

J is TRBJ1-1 and V is TRBV9, with a weak D call TRBD1 (5 bases). The V end lost 3 bases, the J end lost 3 bases, and 12 bases lay between the germline ends. Germline V gene data show CDR1 as SGDLS and CDR2 as YYNGEE. This CDR3 contains 14 residues. The CDR3 spells CASSAGKEDTEAFF. CDR3 in DNA: TGTGCCAGCAGCGCAGGGAAAGAGGACACTGAAGCTTTCTTT.

The chain combines TRBV28 with TRBJ1-2; tentative D call: TRBD1 (6 bases). CDR1 is MDHEN and CDR2 is SYDVKM in the germline V gene. CDR3 length: 13 amino acids. Trimming pared 3 bases from V and 2 bases from J, leaving 7 bases between. In DNA, the CDR3 is TGTGCCAGCAGTTTGGACAGAAACTATGGCTACACCTTC. It yields the protein CASSLDRNYGYTF.